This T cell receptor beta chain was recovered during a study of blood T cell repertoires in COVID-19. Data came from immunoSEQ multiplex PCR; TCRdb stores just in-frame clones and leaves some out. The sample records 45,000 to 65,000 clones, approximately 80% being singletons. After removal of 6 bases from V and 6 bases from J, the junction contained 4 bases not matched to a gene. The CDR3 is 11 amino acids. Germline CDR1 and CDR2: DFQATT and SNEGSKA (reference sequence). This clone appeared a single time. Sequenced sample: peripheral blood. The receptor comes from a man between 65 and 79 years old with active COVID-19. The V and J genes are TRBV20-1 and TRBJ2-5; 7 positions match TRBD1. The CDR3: CSADRVKTQYF. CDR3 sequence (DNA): TGCAGTGCAGACAGGGTTAAGACCCAGTACTTC.